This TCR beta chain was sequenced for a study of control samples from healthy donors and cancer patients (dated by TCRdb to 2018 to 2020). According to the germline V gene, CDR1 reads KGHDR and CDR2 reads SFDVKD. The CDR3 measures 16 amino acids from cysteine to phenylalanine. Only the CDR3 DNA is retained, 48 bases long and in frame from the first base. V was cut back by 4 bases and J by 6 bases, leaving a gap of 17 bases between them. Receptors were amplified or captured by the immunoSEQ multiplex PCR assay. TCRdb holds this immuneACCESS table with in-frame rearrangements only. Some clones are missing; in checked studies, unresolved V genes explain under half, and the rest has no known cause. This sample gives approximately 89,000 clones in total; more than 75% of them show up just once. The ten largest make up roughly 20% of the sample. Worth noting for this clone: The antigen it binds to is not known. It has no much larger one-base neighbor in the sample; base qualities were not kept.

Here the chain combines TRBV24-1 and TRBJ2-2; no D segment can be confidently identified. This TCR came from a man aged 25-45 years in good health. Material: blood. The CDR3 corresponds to CATSDLDPGKAGELFF. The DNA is TGTGCCACCAGTGACCTGGACCCCGGAAAGGCCGGGGAGCTGTTTTTT.